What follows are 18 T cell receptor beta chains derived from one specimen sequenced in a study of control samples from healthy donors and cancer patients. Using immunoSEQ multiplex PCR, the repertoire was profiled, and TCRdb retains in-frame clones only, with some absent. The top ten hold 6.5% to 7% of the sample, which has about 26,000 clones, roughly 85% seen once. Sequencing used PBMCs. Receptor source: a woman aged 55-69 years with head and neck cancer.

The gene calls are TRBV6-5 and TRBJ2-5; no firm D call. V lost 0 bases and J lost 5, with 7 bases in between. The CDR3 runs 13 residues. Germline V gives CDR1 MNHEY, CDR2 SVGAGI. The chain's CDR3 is CASSYSVRETQYF. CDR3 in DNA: TGTGCCAGCAGTTACTCGGTCCGGGAGACCCAGTACTTC.

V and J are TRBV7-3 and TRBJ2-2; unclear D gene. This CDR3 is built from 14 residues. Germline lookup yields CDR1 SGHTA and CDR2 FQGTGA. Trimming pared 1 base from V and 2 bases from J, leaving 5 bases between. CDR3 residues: CASSLSRNTGELFF. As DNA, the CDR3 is TGTGCCAGCAGCTTAAGTAGAAACACCGGGGAGCTGTTTTTT.

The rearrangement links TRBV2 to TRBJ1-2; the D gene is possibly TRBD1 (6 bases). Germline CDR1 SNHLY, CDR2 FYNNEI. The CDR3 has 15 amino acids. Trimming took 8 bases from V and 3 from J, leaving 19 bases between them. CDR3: CASPQRGGRHYGYTF. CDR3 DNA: TGTGCCAGCCCCCAAAGGGGGGGCCGCCACTATGGCTACACCTTC.

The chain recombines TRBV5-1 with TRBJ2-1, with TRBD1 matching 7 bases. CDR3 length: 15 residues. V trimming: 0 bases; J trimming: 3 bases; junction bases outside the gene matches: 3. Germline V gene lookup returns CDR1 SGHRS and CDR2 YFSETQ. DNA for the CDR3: TGCGCCAGCAGCTTGGTAGGGACAGACTACAATGAGCAGTTCTTC. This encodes CASSLVGTDYNEQFF.

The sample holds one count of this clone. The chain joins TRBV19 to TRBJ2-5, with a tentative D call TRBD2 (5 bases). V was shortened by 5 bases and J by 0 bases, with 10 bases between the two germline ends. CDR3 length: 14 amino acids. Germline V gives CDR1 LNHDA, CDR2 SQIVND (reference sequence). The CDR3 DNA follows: TGTGCCAGTAGTGCCGGACTCAACCAAGAGACCCAGTACTTC. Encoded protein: CASSAGLNQETQYF.

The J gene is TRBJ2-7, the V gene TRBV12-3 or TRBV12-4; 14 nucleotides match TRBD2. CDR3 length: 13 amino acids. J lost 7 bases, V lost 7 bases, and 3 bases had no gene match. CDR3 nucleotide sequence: TGTGCCAGCACCAGGACTAGCGGGGGGGAGCAGTACTTC. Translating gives CASTRTSGGEQYF.

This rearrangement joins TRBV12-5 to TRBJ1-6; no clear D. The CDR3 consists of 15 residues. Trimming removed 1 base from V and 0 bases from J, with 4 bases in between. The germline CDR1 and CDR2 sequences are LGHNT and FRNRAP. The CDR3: CASGLGSSYNSPLHF. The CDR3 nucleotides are TGTGCTAGTGGTTTGGGTAGCTCCTATAATTCACCCCTCCACTTT.

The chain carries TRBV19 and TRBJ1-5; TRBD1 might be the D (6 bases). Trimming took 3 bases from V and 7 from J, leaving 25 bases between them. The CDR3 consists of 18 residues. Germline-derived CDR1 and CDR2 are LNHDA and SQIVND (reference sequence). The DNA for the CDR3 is TGTGCCAGTAGTATTGGGGTAAGGATGGGGGCGCGGGAACAGCCCCAGCATTTT. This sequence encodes CASSIGVRMGAREQPQHF.

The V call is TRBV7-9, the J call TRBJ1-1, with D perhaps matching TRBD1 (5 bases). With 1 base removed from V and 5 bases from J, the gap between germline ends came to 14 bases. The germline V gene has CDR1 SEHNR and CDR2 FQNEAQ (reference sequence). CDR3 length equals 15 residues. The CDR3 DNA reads TGTGCCAGCAGCTTAGAGGGGACGGTTTCGACTGAAGCTTTCTTT. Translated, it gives CASSLEGTVSTEAFF.

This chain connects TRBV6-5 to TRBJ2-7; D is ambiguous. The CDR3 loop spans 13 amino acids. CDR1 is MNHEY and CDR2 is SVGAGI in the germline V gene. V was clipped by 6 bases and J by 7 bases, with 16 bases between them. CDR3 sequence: CASSLNQNREQYF. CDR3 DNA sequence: TGTGCCAGCAGCCTTAATCAGAACAGAGAGCAGTACTTC.

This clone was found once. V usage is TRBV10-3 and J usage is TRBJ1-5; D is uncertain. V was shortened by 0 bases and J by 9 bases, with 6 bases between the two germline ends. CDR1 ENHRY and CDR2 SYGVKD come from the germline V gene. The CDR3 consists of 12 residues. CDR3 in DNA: TGTGCCATCAGTGAGTCGACCCGGCCCCAGCATTTT. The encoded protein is CAISESTRPQHF.

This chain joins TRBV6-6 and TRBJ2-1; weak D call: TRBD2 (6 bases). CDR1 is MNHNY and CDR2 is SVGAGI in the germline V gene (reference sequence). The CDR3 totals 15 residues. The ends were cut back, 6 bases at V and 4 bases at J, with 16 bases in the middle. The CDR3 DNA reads TGTGCCAGCAGCAAGGGACTTGCACTTTACAATGAGCAGTTCTTC. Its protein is CASSKGLALYNEQFF.

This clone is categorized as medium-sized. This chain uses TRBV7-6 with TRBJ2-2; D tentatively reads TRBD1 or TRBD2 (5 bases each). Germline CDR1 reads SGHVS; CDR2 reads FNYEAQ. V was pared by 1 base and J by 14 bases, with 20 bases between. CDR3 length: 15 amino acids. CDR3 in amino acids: CASSLGPQGRNILFF. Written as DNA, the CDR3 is TGTGCCAGCAGCTTAGGTCCCCAGGGACGGAATATACTGTTTTTT.

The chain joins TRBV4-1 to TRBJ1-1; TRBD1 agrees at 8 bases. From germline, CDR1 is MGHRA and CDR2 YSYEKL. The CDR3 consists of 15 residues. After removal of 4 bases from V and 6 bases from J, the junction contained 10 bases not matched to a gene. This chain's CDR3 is CASSPGQGVLAEAFF. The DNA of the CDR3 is TGCGCCAGCAGCCCCGGACAGGGAGTTTTAGCTGAAGCTTTCTTT.

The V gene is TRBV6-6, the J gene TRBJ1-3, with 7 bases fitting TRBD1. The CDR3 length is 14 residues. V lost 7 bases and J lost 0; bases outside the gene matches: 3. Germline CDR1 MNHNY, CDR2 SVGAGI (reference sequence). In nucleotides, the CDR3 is TGTGCCAGCAAACAGGGGTTCTCTGGAAACACCATATATTTT. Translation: CASKQGFSGNTIYF.

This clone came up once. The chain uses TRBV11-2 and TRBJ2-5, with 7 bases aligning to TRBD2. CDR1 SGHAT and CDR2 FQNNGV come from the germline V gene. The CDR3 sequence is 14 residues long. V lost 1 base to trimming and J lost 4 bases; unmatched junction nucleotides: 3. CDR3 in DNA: TGTGCCAGCAGCTTAGGAGCGGGGCTAGAGACCCAGTACTTC. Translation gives CASSLGAGLETQYF.

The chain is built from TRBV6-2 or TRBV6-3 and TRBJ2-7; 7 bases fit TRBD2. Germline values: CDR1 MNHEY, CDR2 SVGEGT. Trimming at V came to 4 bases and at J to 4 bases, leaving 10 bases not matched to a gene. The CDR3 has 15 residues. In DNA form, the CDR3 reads TGTGCCAGCAGTTCCGCGGGGAGGGGCGGGTACGAGCAGTACTTC. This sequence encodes CASSSAGRGGYEQYF.

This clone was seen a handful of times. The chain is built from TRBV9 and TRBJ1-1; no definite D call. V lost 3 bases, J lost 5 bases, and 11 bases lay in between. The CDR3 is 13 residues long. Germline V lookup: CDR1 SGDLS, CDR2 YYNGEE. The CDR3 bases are TGTGCCAGCAGCGGAATCGTACAAACTGAAGCTTTCTTT. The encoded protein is CASSGIVQTEAFF. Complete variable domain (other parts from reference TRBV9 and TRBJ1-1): DSGVTQTPKHLITATGQRVTLRCSPRSGDLSVYWYQQSLDQGLQFLIQYYNGEERAKGNILERFSAQQFPDLHSELNLSSLELGDSALYFCASSGIVQTEAFFGQGTRLTVV.